A single T cell receptor (beta chain) is shown here with its context. Methods used by the authors: Reference gene primers were amplified, and this amplification served to estimate nucleated cell counts. The table came from immunoSEQ multiplex PCR; TCRdb's copy has only in-frame clones and leaves some out. V, J and clone size derive from that table, while D and trimming were established from the DNA sequence. Counted here are about 57,000 clones, 91% occurring once; the ten biggest clones make up approximately 2.3%. The data stem from a study of blood T cell repertoires in COVID-19. On the study more broadly: Sites in the United States, Italy and Spain provided acute and convalescent COVID-19 samples. From T cells, B-cell-depleted T cells, or PBMCs came the material, which was cDNA or gDNA.

Looked up from germline, CDR1 is SGDLS and CDR2 is YYNGEE. With V trimmed by 4 bases and J by 0 bases, 4 bases remained unmatched. This CDR3 contains 16 residues. The V and J genes are TRBV9 and TRBJ1-3, with 10 bases matching TRBD1. The TCR originated in a man in his sixties with acute or convalescent COVID-19. Sequenced input: peripheral blood. In DNA, the CDR3 is TGTGCCAGCAGCCTGAGGACAGGGGGCTCTGGAAACACCATATATTTT. It translates to CASSLRTGGSGNTIYF.